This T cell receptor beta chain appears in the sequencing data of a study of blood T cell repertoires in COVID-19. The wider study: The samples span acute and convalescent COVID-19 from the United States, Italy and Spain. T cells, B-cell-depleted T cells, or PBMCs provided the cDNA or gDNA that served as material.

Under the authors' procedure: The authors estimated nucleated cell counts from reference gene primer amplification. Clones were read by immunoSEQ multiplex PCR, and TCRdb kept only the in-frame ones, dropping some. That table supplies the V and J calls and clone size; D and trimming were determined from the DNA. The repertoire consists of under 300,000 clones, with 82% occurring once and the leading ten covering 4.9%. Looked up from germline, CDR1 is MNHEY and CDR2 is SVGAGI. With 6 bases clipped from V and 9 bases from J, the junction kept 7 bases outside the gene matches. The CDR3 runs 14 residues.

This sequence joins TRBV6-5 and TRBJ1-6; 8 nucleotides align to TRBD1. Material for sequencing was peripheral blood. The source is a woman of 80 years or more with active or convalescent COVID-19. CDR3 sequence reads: CASRKQGAASPLHF. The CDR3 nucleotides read TGTGCCAGCAGAAAGCAGGGGGCTGCTTCACCCCTCCACTTT.